Included here is one T cell receptor beta chain sequence, with context. The record originates from a study of blood T cell repertoires in COVID-19. Participants came from about two dozen US areas, aged about 18 to 100 years. As handled by the study authors: Scientists estimated how many nucleated cells there were by amplifying reference gene primers. Method: immunoSEQ multiplex PCR; TCRdb's copy keeps in-frame clones and lacks some. The V and J calls and clone size are taken from that table; D and trimming were inferred from the DNA. The sample yields a few hundred thousand clones, 80% to 85% seen once. V lost 2 bases, J lost 3 bases, and 11 bases lay in between. The CDR3 runs 14 residues. CDR1 and CDR2 from the germline V gene are WNHNN and SYGVQD (reference sequence).

The receptor comes from a woman aged 35 to 49 who had recovered from COVID-19. Sequencing input: PBMCs or T cells enriched from blood (not recorded which). V and J are TRBV10-1 and TRBJ2-7, with D maybe TRBD1 (5 bases). The CDR3 DNA reads TGCGCCAGCAGTGAGACAGGTATGAACTACGAGCAGTACTTC. Its translation: CASSETGMNYEQYF.